This T cell receptor (beta chain) was sequenced in a study of blood T cell repertoires in COVID-19. Study information: Italy, Spain and the United States were the sources of the convalescent and acute COVID-19 samples. PBMCs, B-cell-depleted T cells, or T cells provided the cDNA or gDNA that made up the material.

The CDR3 runs 14 residues. Between the trimmed V and J ends, which lost 6 bases and 6 bases, there was a span of 15 bases. Germline V gives CDR1 MDHEN, CDR2 SYDVKM. Source study methods: Reference gene primers were amplified, and this amplification served to estimate nucleated cell counts. Profiled with immunoSEQ multiplex PCR; TCRdb holds only in-frame clones, not every one. For V, J and clone size, that table is used; D and trimming come from the DNA. The sample records over 130,000 clones, roughly 80% being singletons. The sequence was obtained from a woman between 45 and 60 years old with active or convalescent COVID-19. The rearrangement uses TRBV28 and TRBJ2-1; TRBD1 might be the D (6 bases). Material for sequencing was peripheral blood. In nucleotides, the CDR3 is TGTGCCAGCAGGGGGAGTTGGGGGCGCAATGAGCAGTTCTTC. It codes for CASRGSWGRNEQFF.